Sequencing of this TCR beta chain was carried out in a study of shared clonotypes between healthy human individuals. Background on the study: Per donor, CD8 memory used one plate, CD8 naive used two, CD4 memory used three and CD4 naive used three. Study-level results: Larger estimated richness was generally seen in naive subsets than in memory subsets. Relative to clonotypes present in all four donors, those not shared had lower generation probabilities.

This CDR3 contains 15 residues. With 2 bases removed from V and 6 bases from J, the gap between germline ends came to 14 bases. Germline V gene sequence: CDR1 SGHRS, CDR2 YFSETQ. About this clone: What it recognizes is unknown.

Assay: immunoSEQ multiplex PCR; the TCRdb copy retains only in-frame clones and omits some. The sample lists roughly 700,000 clones, around two thirds occurring once. The receptor's source is a woman aged 25 to 45 in good health. This rearrangement joins TRBV5-1 to TRBJ1-4; tentative D call: TRBD1 (6 bases). The specimen was memory CD4+ T cells sorted from blood. Regarding subset: CD45RA-negative fraction. CDR3 coding DNA: TGCGCCAGCAGCTTTGATGGGGGCCAGGATGAAAAACTGTTTTTT. Translated, it gives CASSFDGGQDEKLFF.